The T cell receptor (beta chain) described here comes from a study of blood T cell repertoires in COVID-19. Study background: Some COVID-19 samples were acute and others convalescent; all came from the United States, Italy and Spain. PBMCs, B-cell-depleted T cells, or T cells were the source of the cDNA or gDNA that made up the material.

In the source study's methods: By means of reference gene primer amplification, nucleated cell counts were estimated. The table came from immunoSEQ multiplex PCR; TCRdb's copy has only in-frame clones and leaves some out. V and J calls and clone size are as listed in that table; D and trimming were resolved from the DNA. This sample carries some 47,000 clones, roughly 88% of them seen once, and the ten largest clones take over 2%. V was pared by 5 bases and J by 6 bases, with 10 bases of the junction left unmatched. This CDR3 comprises 15 residues. Germline CDR1 reads SEHNR; CDR2 reads FQNEAQ (reference sequence).

The rearrangement links TRBV7-9 to TRBJ1-2; 9 nucleotides agree with TRBD1. The receptor was derived from a woman aged 60-75 years with acute or convalescent COVID-19. Sample: peripheral blood. Here the CDR3 DNA reads TGTGCCAGCAGCCCCGGGGACAGGGCGATCGATGGCTACACCTTC. Protein: CASSPGDRAIDGYTF.